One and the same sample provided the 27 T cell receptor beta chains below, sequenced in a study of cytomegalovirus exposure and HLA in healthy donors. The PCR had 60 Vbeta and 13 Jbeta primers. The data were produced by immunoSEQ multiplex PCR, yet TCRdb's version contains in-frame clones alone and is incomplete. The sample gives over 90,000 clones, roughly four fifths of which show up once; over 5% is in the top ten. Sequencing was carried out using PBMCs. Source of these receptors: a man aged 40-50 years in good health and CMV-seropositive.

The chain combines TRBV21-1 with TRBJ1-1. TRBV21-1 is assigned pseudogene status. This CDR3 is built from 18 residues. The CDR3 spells CASSKVDWADEQNTEAFF. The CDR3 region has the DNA TGTGCCAGCAGCAAGGTGGACTGGGCTGATGAACAGAACACTGAAGCTTTCTTT.

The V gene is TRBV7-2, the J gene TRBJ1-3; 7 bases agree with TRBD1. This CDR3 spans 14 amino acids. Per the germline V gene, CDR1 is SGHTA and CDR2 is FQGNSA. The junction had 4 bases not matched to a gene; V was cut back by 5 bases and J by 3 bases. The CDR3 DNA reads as TGTGCCAGCAGCCGGCAGGGGGGTGGAAACACCATATATTTT. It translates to CASSRQGGGNTIYF.

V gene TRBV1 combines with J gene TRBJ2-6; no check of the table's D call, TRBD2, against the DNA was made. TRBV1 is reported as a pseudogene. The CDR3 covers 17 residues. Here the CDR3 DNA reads TGCACCAGCAGCCAAGAAGCCCCCTGGTCTGGGGCCAACGTCCTGACTTTC. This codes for CTSSQEAPWSGANVLTF.

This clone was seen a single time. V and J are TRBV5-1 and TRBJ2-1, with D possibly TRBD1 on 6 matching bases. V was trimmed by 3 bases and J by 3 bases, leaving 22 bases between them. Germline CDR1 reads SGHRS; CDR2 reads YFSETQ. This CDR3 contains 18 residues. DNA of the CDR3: TGCGCCAGCAGCTCACAAACGTCAGGGGACCCCTTCTACAATGAGCAGTTCTTC. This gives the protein CASSSQTSGDPFYNEQFF.

The CDR3 bases are TGTGCCAGCAGTGGGGACAGGGGGACAGATACGCAGTATTTT. Its protein is CASSGDRGTDTQYF. The gene calls are TRBV2 and TRBJ2-3, with 11 positions matching TRBD1. This CDR3 is 14 amino acids long. The germline V gene encodes CDR1 SNHLY and CDR2 FYNNEI. J gave up 3 bases and V 4 bases, and 0 bases lay outside the gene matches. Full variable domain (rest looked up from reference TRBV2 and TRBJ2-3): EPEVTQTPSHQVTQMGQEVILRCVPISNHLYFYWYRQILGQKVEFLVSFYNNEISEKSEIFDDQFSVERPDGSNFTLKIRSTKLEDSAMYFCASSGDRGTDTQYFGPGTRLTVL.

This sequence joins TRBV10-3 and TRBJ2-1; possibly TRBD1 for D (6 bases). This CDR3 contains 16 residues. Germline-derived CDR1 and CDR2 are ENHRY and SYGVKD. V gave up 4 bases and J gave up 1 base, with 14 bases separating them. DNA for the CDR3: TGTGCCATCAGTGCCCAACAGCAGGGGTCCTACAATGAGCAGTTCTTC. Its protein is CAISAQQQGSYNEQFF.

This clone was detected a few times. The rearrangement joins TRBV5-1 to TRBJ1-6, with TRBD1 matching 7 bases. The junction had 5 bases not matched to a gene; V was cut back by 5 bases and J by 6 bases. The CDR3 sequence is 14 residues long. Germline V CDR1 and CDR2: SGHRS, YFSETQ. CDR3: CASRGTESNSPLHF. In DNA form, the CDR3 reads TGCGCCAGCAGGGGGACAGAAAGTAATTCACCCCTCCACTTT.

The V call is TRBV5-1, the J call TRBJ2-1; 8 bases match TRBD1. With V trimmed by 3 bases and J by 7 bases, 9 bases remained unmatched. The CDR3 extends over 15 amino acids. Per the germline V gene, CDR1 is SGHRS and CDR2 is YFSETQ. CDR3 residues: CASSSGKTGANEQFF. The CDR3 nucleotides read TGCGCCAGCAGCTCCGGCAAGACAGGGGCAAATGAGCAGTTCTTC. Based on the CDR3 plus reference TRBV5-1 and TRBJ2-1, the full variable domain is KAGVTQTPRYLIKTRGQQVTLSCSPISGHRSVSWYQQTPGQGLQFLFEYFSETQRNKGNFPGRFSGRQFSNSRSEMNVSTLELGDSALYLCASSSGKTGANEQFFGPGTRLTVL.

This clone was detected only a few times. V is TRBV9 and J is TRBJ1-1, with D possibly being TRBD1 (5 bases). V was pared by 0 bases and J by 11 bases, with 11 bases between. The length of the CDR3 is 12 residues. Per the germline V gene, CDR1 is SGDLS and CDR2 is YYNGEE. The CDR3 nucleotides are TGTGCCAGCAGCGTAGTGGAGCGGGGCGCTTTCTTT. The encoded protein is CASSVVERGAFF.

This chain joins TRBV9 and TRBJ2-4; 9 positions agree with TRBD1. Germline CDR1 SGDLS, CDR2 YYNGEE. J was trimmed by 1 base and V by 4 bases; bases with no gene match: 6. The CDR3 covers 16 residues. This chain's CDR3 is CASSPGQGSAKNIQYF. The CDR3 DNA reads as TGTGCCAGCAGCCCAGGACAGGGGAGCGCCAAAAACATTCAGTACTTC.

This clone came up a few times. The CDR3 DNA reads TGTGCCAGCAGTTTTCGATCGGGGAACTTTCCTGGAAACACCATATATTTT. Translated: CASSFRSGNFPGNTIYF. This chain uses TRBV28 with TRBJ1-3, with no clear D. Trimming took off 3 bases at V and 2 bases at J, with 17 bases between the two ends. The CDR3 is made up of 17 amino acids. In germline, CDR1 is MDHEN, CDR2 SYDVKM. Full variable domain (remainder filled in from reference TRBV28 and TRBJ1-3): DVKVTQSSRYLVKRTGEKVFLECVQDMDHENMFWYRQDPGLGLRLIYFSYDVKMKEKGDIPEGYSVSREKKERFSLILESASTNQTSMYLCASSFRSGNFPGNTIYFGEGSWLTVV.

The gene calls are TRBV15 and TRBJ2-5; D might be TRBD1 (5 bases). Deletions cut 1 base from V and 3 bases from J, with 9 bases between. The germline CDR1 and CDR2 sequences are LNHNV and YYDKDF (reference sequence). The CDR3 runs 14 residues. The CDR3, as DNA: TGTGCCACCAGCAGAGGGGGCGTAGAAGAGACCCAGTACTTC. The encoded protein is CATSRGGVEETQYF.

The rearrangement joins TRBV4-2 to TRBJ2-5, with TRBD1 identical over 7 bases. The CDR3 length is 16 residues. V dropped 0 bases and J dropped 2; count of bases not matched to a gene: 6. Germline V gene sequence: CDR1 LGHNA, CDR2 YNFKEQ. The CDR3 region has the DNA TGTGCCAGCAGCCAAGATCTTGCCAGGGGGCAAGAGACCCAGTACTTC. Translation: CASSQDLARGQETQYF.

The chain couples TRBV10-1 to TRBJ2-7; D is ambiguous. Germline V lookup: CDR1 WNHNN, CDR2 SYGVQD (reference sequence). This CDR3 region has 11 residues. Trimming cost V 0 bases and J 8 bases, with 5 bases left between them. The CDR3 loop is CASSESSKQYF. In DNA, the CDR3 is TGCGCCAGCAGTGAGTCGTCAAAGCAGTACTTC.

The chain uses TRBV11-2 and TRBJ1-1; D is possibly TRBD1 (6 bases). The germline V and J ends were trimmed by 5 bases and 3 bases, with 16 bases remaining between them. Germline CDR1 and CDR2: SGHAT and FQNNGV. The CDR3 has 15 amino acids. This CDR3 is CASSPRGQPYTEAFF. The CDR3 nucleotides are TGTGCCAGCAGCCCACGGGGACAACCGTACACTGAAGCTTTCTTT.

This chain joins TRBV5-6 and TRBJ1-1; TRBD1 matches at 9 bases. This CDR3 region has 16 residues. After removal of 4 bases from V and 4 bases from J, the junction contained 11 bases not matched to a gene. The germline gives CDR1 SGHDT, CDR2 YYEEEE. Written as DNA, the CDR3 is TGTGCCAGCAGCACGGGACAGGGAGGCCTCTTCACTGAAGCTTTCTTT. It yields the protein CASSTGQGGLFTEAFF.

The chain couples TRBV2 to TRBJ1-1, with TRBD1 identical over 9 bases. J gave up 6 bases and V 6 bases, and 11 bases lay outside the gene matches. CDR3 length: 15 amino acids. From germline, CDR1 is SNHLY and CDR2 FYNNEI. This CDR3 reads CASRNRGPSEAEAFF. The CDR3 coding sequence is TGTGCCAGCAGGAACAGGGGGCCCTCAGAGGCTGAAGCTTTCTTT.

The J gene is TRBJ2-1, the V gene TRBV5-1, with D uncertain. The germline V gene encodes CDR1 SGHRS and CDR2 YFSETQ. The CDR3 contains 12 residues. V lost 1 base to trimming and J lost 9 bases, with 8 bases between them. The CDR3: CASSLFESEQFF. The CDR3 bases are TGCGCCAGCAGCTTGTTTGAGAGTGAGCAGTTCTTC.

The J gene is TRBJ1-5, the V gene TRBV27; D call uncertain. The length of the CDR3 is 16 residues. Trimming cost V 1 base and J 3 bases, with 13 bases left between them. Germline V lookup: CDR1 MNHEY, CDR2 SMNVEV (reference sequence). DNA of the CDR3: TGTGCCAGCAGTTTATTGGCGGTGGCAGACAATCAGCCCCAGCATTTT. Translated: CASSLLAVADNQPQHF.

The CDR3 sequence is CASSQIRGSGYTF. CDR3 DNA sequence: TGCGCCAGCAGCCAAATACGAGGGTCTGGCTACACCTTC. The chain recombines TRBV4-1 with TRBJ1-2; D unclear. The CDR3 is 13 amino acids. Germline CDR1 reads MGHRA; CDR2 reads YSYEKL. Trimming pared 2 bases from V and 7 bases from J, leaving 11 bases between.

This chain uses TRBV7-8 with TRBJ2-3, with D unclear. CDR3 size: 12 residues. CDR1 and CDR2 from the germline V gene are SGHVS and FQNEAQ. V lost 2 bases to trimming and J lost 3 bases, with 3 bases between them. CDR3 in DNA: TGTGCCAGCAGCTTACTGACAGATACGCAGTATTTT. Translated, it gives CASSLLTDTQYF.

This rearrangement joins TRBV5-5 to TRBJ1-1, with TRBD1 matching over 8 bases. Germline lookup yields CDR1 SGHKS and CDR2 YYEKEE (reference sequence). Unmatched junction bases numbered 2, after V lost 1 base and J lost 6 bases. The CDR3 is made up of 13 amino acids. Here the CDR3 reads CASSLTGGAEAFF. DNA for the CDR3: TGTGCCAGCAGCTTGACAGGGGGGGCTGAAGCTTTCTTT. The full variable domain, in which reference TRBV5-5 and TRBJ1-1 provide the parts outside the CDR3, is DAGVTQSPTHLIKTRGQQVTLRCSPISGHKSVSWYQQVLGQGPQFIFQYYEKEERGRGNFPDRFSARQFPNYSSELNVNALLLGDSALYLCASSLTGGAEAFFGQGTRLTVV.

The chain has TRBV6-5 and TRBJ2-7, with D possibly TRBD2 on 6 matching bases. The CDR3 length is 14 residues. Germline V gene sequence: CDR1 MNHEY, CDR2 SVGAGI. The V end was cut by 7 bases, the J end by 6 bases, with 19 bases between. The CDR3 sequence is CASNKVAGLGEQYF. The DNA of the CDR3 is TGTGCCAGCAATAAGGTTGCGGGGTTGGGCGAGCAGTACTTC.

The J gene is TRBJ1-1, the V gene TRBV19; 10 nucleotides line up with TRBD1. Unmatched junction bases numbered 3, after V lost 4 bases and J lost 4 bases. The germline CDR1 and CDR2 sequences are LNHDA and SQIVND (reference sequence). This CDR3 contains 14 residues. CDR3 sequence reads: CASSTGQGSTEAFF. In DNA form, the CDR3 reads TGTGCCAGTAGTACGGGACAGGGGTCCACTGAAGCTTTCTTT.

Here the CDR3 DNA reads TGTGCCAGCAGTGAAGGGGGGGGGTATCAGCCCCAGCATTTT. This sequence encodes CASSEGGGYQPQHF. This sequence joins TRBV6-1 and TRBJ1-5; weak D call: TRBD1 (5 bases). CDR1 is MNHNS and CDR2 is SASEGT in the germline V gene. CDR3 length equals 14 residues. V lost 1 base and J 5 bases, leaving 9 bases between the germline ends.

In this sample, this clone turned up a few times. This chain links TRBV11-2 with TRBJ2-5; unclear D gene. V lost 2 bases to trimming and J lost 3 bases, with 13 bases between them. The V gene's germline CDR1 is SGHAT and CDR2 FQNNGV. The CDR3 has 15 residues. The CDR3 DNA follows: TGTGCCAGCAGCTTATCCCGCGGCGGAGAAGAGACCCAGTACTTC. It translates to CASSLSRGGEETQYF.

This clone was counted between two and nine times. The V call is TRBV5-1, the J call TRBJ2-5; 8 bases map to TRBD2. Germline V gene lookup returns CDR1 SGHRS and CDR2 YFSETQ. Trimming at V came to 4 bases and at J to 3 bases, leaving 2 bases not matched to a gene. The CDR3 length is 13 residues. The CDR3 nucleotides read TGCGCCAGCAGCCTGGGACTAGAAGAGACCCAGTACTTC. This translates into CASSLGLEETQYF. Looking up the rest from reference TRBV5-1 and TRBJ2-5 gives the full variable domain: KAGVTQTPRYLIKTRGQQVTLSCSPISGHRSVSWYQQTPGQGLQFLFEYFSETQRNKGNFPGRFSGRQFSNSRSEMNVSTLELGDSALYLCASSLGLEETQYFGPGTRLLVL.